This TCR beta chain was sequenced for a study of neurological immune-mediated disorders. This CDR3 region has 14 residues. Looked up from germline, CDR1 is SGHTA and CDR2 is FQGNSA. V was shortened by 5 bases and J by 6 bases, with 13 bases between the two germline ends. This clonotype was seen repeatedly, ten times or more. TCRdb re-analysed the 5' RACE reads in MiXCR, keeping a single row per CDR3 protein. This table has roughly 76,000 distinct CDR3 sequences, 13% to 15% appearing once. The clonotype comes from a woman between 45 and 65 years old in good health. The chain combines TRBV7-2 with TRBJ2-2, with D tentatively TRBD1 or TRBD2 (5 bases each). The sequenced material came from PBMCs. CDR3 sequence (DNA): TGTGCCAGCAGCCCCAGCGTGGGACCCGGGGAGCTGTTTTTT. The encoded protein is CASSPSVGPGELFF.